This TCR beta chain originates from a study of beta chain features in type 1 diabetes. Findings and limits, study-wide: Naive, central memory and Treg TCRB repertoires appeared more alike in patients than in healthy donors. TCRB CDR3 length was moderately but significantly reduced in all four CD4+ subsets of Type 1 diabetes patients. VDJ junctions in type 1 diabetes patients carried more deletions and fewer insertions.

Sorting with CD45RO/CCR7/CD25/CD127/CD95/CD27 yielded naive, central memory, regulatory and stem-like memory CD4+ cells. The CDR3 totals 13 residues. CDR1 is MNHEY, CDR2 SVGAGI, per germline. V lost 8 bases and J 3 bases, leaving 11 bases between the germline ends. All of the isolated RNA was reverse transcribed, so expressed TCRB transcripts were sequenced. Mean read depth for naive, central memory and regulatory T cell samples was around 3.8 million reads. Measured with immunoSEQ multiplex PCR; TCRdb has only the in-frame clones, and not every one. Of about 160,000 clones listed, approximately 9% are singletons. A note on this clone: Antigen unknown.

Sequencing input: central memory CD4+ T cells from blood. This TCR derives from a woman aged 18-30 years with type 1 diabetes. The V and J genes are TRBV6-5 and TRBJ1-5; no reliable D call. The CDR3 nucleotides are TGTGCCAGCTCTCTAGACTCCAATCAGCCCCAGCATTTT. Its protein product is CASSLDSNQPQHF.